These T cell receptor beta chains were read from a single sample in a study of blood T cell repertoires in COVID-19. TCRdb keeps only in-frame clones here, not all; method: immunoSEQ multiplex PCR. The sample has approximately 300,000 clones; roughly nine tenths are singletons. Sequenced sample: PBMCs or T cells enriched from blood (not recorded which). These receptors all come from a woman aged 25 to 39 who had recovered from COVID-19. Both conserved end residues are part of each CDR3.

v_call	j_call	cdr3_aa
TRBV6-5	TRBJ1-5	CASSRDRDQPQHF
TRBV20-1	TRBJ2-1	CSASTGRVEQFF
TRBV5-1	TRBJ2-3	CASYRGLADTQYF
TRBV4-3	TRBJ2-2	CASSPGQGNTGELFF
TRBV11-2	TRBJ2-7	CASSLTTSGQDPYEQYF
TRBV4-3	TRBJ1-6	CASSREAGIDSPLHF
TRBV4-2	TRBJ2-7	CASSHDPGGAEQYF
TRBV23-1	TRBJ2-1	CASSQSTGNEQFF
TRBV10-2	TRBJ1-2	CASSEGDSGYTF
TRBV9	TRBJ2-1	CASSAPIWTGGVYNEQFF
TRBV5-4	TRBJ2-5	CASRLLGGAGETQYF
TRBV19	TRBJ1-6	CASKGQGVDGSPLHF
TRBV6-5	TRBJ2-1	CASSFTSGTYYNEQFF
TRBV20-1	TRBJ1-5	CSASLQEEVFQPQHF
TRBV7-2	TRBJ2-6	CASSLDLAGGRGANVLTF
TRBV5-1	TRBJ1-1	CASSLLQGASTEAFF
TRBV30	TRBJ2-7	CAWSPTRTSGISYEQYF
TRBV7-2	TRBJ1-1	CASSLSGEAFF
TRBV9	TRBJ2-3	CASSVTGTDTQYF
TRBV5-1	TRBJ2-7	CASSLSPRDKPYEQYF
TRBV4-1	TRBJ2-7	CASSQGDYATYEQYF
TRBV3-1/TRBV3-2	TRBJ1-1	CASSQGFAMNTEAFF
TRBV20-1	TRBJ1-6	CSASRGALHF
TRBV7-3	TRBJ2-5	CASSLSRGETQYF
TRBV27	TRBJ1-5	CASSLAGDNQPQHF
TRBV5-1	TRBJ2-7	CASRSSGSYEQYF
TRBV27	TRBJ1-2	CASQARQGFYGYTF
TRBV5-4	TRBJ2-5	CASSLARRQETQYF
TRBV24-1	TRBJ2-1	CATSDFRGSFHEQFF
TRBV19	TRBJ1-1	CASRYRGQSMGTVNTEAFF
TRBV3-1/TRBV3-2	TRBJ1-2	CASSQGRTGVGYGYTF
TRBV7-8	TRBJ1-1	CATVGDRGRRTEAFF
TRBV5-8	TRBJ2-5	CASRTTGGETQYF
TRBV9	TRBJ1-6	CASSEQESSYNSPLHF
TRBV6-2/TRBV6-3	TRBJ2-2	CASSRTPGVAVNTGELFF
TRBV12-5	TRBJ1-2	CASGLTGPLANYGYTF
TRBV28	TRBJ2-1	CASSLSGTAYNEQFF
TRBV6-4	TRBJ2-2	CASSDSIRRGLTGELFF
TRBV3-1/TRBV3-2	TRBJ2-2	CASSLIAGDTGELFF
TRBV6-1	TRBJ2-7	CASSEYPQQGYEQYF
TRBV10-3	TRBJ2-2	CAISGPDTTGELFF
TRBV5-6	TRBJ1-2	CASSLGPEGYGYTF
TRBV2	TRBJ1-1	CASRMTGLAEAFF
TRBV10-3	TRBJ2-3	CAIKREQGGIGTSTDTQYF
TRBV7-2	TRBJ1-5	CASSLYGKGNQPQHF
TRBV5-3	TRBJ2-1	CARSLKIAMESYNEQFF
TRBV5-1	TRBJ2-7	CASSFWTSGSLAEQYF
TRBV27	TRBJ1-2	CASSLAGAYGYTF
TRBV19	TRBJ1-4	CASTVGGTSEKLFF
TRBV19	TRBJ2-1	CASSNFLDSSYNEQFF
TRBV5-1	TRBJ1-6	CASSWTGFDNSPLHF
TRBV19	TRBJ2-1	CASSIRGNEQFF
TRBV5-5	TRBJ1-5	CASSLRGRDANQPQHF
TRBV21-1	TRBJ1-5	CASSTTGPLKSQPQHF
TRBV5-4	TRBJ2-3	CASSLLGGTASDTQYF
TRBV6-5	TRBJ2-1	CASSYSRLAGGDEQFF